Listed below are T cell receptor beta chains from one sample, sequenced in a study of blood T cell repertoires in COVID-19. The table came from immunoSEQ multiplex PCR; TCRdb's copy has only in-frame clones and leaves some out. The sample includes roughly 260,000 clones, 88% of them seen just once. Sequenced sample: peripheral blood. Every receptor here comes from a woman in her thirties or forties who had recovered from COVID-19. Both conserved end residues are trimmed from each CDR3. Each record gives: V gene, J gene, CDR3 protein.

V: TRBV7-2
J: TRBJ1-2
CDR3: ASSFLDSGGGYT

V: TRBV3-1/TRBV3-2
J: TRBJ2-5
CDR3: ASSQDSGRGLAGAKRETQY

V: TRBV28
J: TRBJ1-4
CDR3: ASSFHSTNEKLF

V: TRBV15
J: TRBJ2-2
CDR3: ATSSSLESTGELF

V: TRBV19
J: TRBJ2-1
CDR3: ASSIRISASYNEQF

V: TRBV3-1/TRBV3-2
J: TRBJ1-5
CDR3: ASSLDRGGNQPQH

V: TRBV18
J: TRBJ2-1
CDR3: ASSPLAGGTNNEQF

V: TRBV5-6
J: TRBJ1-3
CDR3: ASSQPRGGGNTIY

V: TRBV6-5
J: TRBJ1-5
CDR3: ASRAGYRGQPQH

V: TRBV5-1
J: TRBJ1-2
CDR3: ASSNDIFYGYT

V: TRBV18
J: TRBJ2-1
CDR3: ASSPSGGNEQF

V: TRBV11-2
J: TRBJ2-2
CDR3: ASSFFRGGLAPTGELF

V: TRBV7-6
J: TRBJ2-5
CDR3: ASSLVAEGYQETQY

V: TRBV7-9
J: TRBJ2-2
CDR3: ASSSASVWGADTGELF

V: TRBV27
J: TRBJ1-5
CDR3: ASSFSGIQPQH

V: TRBV5-1
J: TRBJ2-1
CDR3: ASSPTGGHYNEQF

V: TRBV4-1
J: TRBJ2-3
CDR3: ASSQDRGLEVTQY

V: TRBV11-2
J: TRBJ2-5
CDR3: ASSLRVAGGETQY

V: TRBV30
J: TRBJ1-2
CDR3: AWAGGGGYT

V: TRBV30
J: TRBJ1-2
CDR3: AWTRDGRLRGYT

V: TRBV18
J: TRBJ1-2
CDR3: ASSPWDRLYGYT

V: TRBV11-2
J: TRBJ2-3
CDR3: ASSLVGGADTQY

V: TRBV12-3/TRBV12-4
J: TRBJ1-1
CDR3: ASSFSSEAF

V: TRBV28
J: TRBJ1-4
CDR3: ASSLRGWDEKLF

V: TRBV11-3
J: TRBJ2-3
CDR3: ASSLRTGVPDTQY

V: TRBV24-1
J: TRBJ2-5
CDR3: ATSDQGLAGETQY

V: TRBV7-2
J: TRBJ1-2
CDR3: ASNFGGAYGYT

V: TRBV24-1
J: TRBJ2-2
CDR3: ATSEGGTGTGELF

V: TRBV11-3
J: TRBJ2-7
CDR3: ASRDRASYEQY

V: TRBV19
J: TRBJ1-5
CDR3: ASNPLGRGLGQPQH

V: TRBV29-1
J: TRBJ2-1
CDR3: SAPTDRGNNEQF

V: TRBV4-3
J: TRBJ2-3
CDR3: ASSQDKSRDTQY

V: TRBV5-4
J: TRBJ1-6
CDR3: ASRPGQGRSSYNSPLH

V: TRBV27
J: TRBJ2-1
CDR3: ASSSPSPLEGSYNEQF

V: TRBV30
J: TRBJ1-1
CDR3: AWSRGAVTEAF

V: TRBV28
J: TRBJ2-5
CDR3: ASTRAGMETQY

V: TRBV11-3
J: TRBJ1-6
CDR3: ASSSQTGGGSPLH

V: TRBV6-2/TRBV6-3
J: TRBJ2-1
CDR3: ASSSDRGPRSYNEQF

V: TRBV7-2
J: TRBJ2-7
CDR3: ASSPRGGPPYEQY

V: TRBV28
J: TRBJ1-6
CDR3: ASITGGIVSPLH

V: TRBV7-2
J: TRBJ1-5
CDR3: ASSLEPVNQPQH